The clone carrying this T cell receptor beta chain has just a few counts. Antigen: not known. Trimming removed 6 bases at V and 4 bases at J, with 16 bases between. This CDR3 is 15 amino acids long. Per the germline V gene, CDR1 is LGHNA and CDR2 is YNFKEQ. The PCR was carried out with 60 Vbeta primers and 13 Jbeta primers. Data came from immunoSEQ multiplex PCR; TCRdb stores just in-frame clones and leaves some out. The data hold more than 100,000 clones, with about 80% observed a single time. This sample is drawn from a study of cytomegalovirus exposure and HLA in healthy donors. Study-level results: The study listed roughly 160 cytomegalovirus-associated TCR beta chains.

The source material was PBMCs. This clonotype was obtained from a woman aged 40 to 50 in good health and CMV-seropositive. The genes are TRBV4-2 and TRBJ1-3; D may be TRBD1 (5 bases). CDR3 nucleotides: TGTGCCAGCAGGCCCACAGGAGAATTAGGAAACACCATATATTTT. Its protein is CASRPTGELGNTIYF.